The 28 T cell receptor beta chains reported below all come from one sample, sequenced in a study of cytomegalovirus exposure and HLA in healthy donors. Clones were read by immunoSEQ multiplex PCR, and TCRdb kept only the in-frame ones, dropping some. Here the sample spans 200,000 to 300,000 clones, roughly 86% being singletons. Sequenced material: PBMCs. The receptors originated from a woman aged 25 to 39 in good health and CMV-seropositive.

The V and J genes are TRBV21-1 and TRBJ2-7; TRBD1, the table's D call, lacks a check against the DNA. TRBV21-1 is termed a pseudogene. The length of the CDR3 is 17 residues. CDR3 residues: CASNRQGWRGTIYEQYF. The CDR3 nucleotides are TGTGCCAGCAACAGACAGGGGTGGAGGGGCACTATCTACGAGCAGTACTTC.

The chain links TRBV28 to TRBJ2-7; 10 positions match TRBD1. Germline V gene data show CDR1 as MDHEN and CDR2 as SYDVKM. CDR3 size: 14 residues. The J segment lost 6 bases and the V segment lost 6 bases, leaving 8 bases of the junction unmatched. This chain's CDR3 is CASSPWDRGVEQYF. CDR3 bases: TGTGCCAGCAGCCCCTGGGACAGGGGAGTCGAGCAGTACTTC.

This chain uses TRBV6-1 with TRBJ1-5; weak D call: TRBD1 (5 bases). The germline V gene encodes CDR1 MNHNS and CDR2 SASEGT. The CDR3 is 18 residues long. Trimming pared 3 bases from V and 1 base from J, leaving 19 bases between. The CDR3 region is CASSDLRVPGWSNQPQHF. The CDR3 nucleotides are TGTGCCAGCAGTGATTTACGTGTTCCAGGGTGGAGCAATCAGCCCCAGCATTTT.

The chain uses TRBV6-1 and TRBJ2-7; 10 nucleotides match TRBD2. This CDR3 region has 16 residues. J was trimmed by 7 bases and V by 2 bases; bases with no gene match: 11. Germline loops: CDR1 MNHNS, CDR2 SASEGT. The CDR3 coding sequence is TGTGCCAGCAGTGAATTTTGGTCTAGCGGGAGTCGGGAGCAGTACTTC. Translating gives CASSEFWSSGSREQYF.

V usage is TRBV6-6 and J usage is TRBJ2-1, with a weak D call TRBD2 (6 bases). V shed 8 bases and J shed 4 bases, with 15 bases lying between them. From germline, CDR1 is MNHNY and CDR2 SVGAGI (reference sequence). This CDR3 is built from 14 residues. DNA for the CDR3: TGTGCCAGCCGGTCCCGGGGGATATACAATGAGCAGTTCTTC. Protein product: CASRSRGIYNEQFF.

DNA of the CDR3: TGTGCCAGCAGTCCCGGACAGGGATGGAGCAATCAGCCCCAGCATTTT. Encoded protein: CASSPGQGWSNQPQHF. The rearrangement uses TRBV27 and TRBJ1-5; 8 nucleotides match TRBD1. V lost 5 bases, J lost 1 base, and 7 bases stayed unmatched. CDR1 is MNHEY and CDR2 is SMNVEV in the germline V gene (reference sequence). The CDR3 has 16 amino acids.

The chain links TRBV30 to TRBJ2-1; TRBD2 matches 14 bases. J gave up 7 bases and V 8 bases, and 4 bases lay outside the gene matches. Germline CDR1 is GTSNPN and CDR2 is SVGIG (reference sequence). The length of the CDR3 is 13 residues. CDR3 bases: TGTGCCGGGACTAGCGGGAGAACTAATGAGCAGTTCTTC. It yields the protein CAGTSGRTNEQFF.

This rearrangement joins TRBV7-8 to TRBJ1-3, with D possibly matching TRBD1 (6 bases). V shed 4 bases and J shed 0 bases, with 10 bases lying between them. CDR3 length: 15 amino acids. Germline values: CDR1 SGHVS, CDR2 FQNEAQ. In DNA, the CDR3 is TGTGCCAGCAGCTCTGACAGGAACTCTGGAAACACCATATATTTT. This codes for CASSSDRNSGNTIYF.

J is TRBJ2-2 and V is TRBV19; TRBD1 aligns across 7 bases. The ends lost 3 bases at V and 4 bases at J; junction bases unmatched: 14. Per germline, CDR1 LNHDA and CDR2 SQIVND (reference sequence). The CDR3 is made up of 18 amino acids. In nucleotides, the CDR3 is TGTGCCAGTAGTATCACCGGGACAGATCTTCTGGGCACCGGGGAGCTGTTTTTT. It yields the protein CASSITGTDLLGTGELFF.

The rearrangement uses TRBV10-3 and TRBJ2-5; TRBD1 aligns across 8 bases. Germline-derived CDR1 and CDR2 are ENHRY and SYGVKD. This CDR3 spans 15 amino acids. Germline trimming cut 2 bases from V and 2 bases from J; bases unmatched to any gene: 4. The CDR3 bases are TGTGCCATCAGTGAGGCTAGACAGGGGCAAGAGACCCAGTACTTC. Its translation is CAISEARQGQETQYF.

The chain carries TRBV27 and TRBJ2-3, with 10 bases fitting TRBD1. This CDR3 spans 13 amino acids. Trimming cost V 6 bases and J 4 bases; bases outside gene matches: 1. Germline lookup yields CDR1 MNHEY and CDR2 SMNVEV (reference sequence). The CDR3, as DNA: TGTGCCAGCAGGGGACAGGGGTCAGATACGCAGTATTTT. Translated: CASRGQGSDTQYF.

This chain joins TRBV9 and TRBJ2-1, with a tentative D call TRBD1 (6 bases). The V and J ends lost 0 bases and 6 bases respectively, with 13 bases between them. The CDR3 sequence is 15 residues long. Germline V lookup: CDR1 SGDLS, CDR2 YYNGEE. Here the CDR3 reads CASSVVGGIINEQFF. The CDR3 DNA sequence: TGTGCCAGCAGCGTAGTTGGGGGCATAATCAATGAGCAGTTCTTC.

The chain combines TRBV18 with TRBJ2-7; 7 bases fit TRBD2. Looked up from germline, CDR1 is KGHSH and CDR2 is LQKENI. V dropped 3 bases and J dropped 3; count of bases not matched to a gene: 5. The CDR3 sequence is 14 residues long. The CDR3 DNA is TGTGCCAGCTCACCCGGACTAGAGGGCTACGAGCAGTACTTC. Protein product: CASSPGLEGYEQYF.

This clone was seen a handful of times. The J gene is TRBJ2-7, the V gene TRBV6-5; the D gene is possibly TRBD1 (6 bases). Trimming removed 8 bases at V and 2 bases at J, with 10 bases between. The CDR3 contains 12 residues. CDR1 and CDR2 (germline): MNHEY, SVGAGI. DNA of the CDR3: TGTGCCAGCCGCCAGGGGACCTACGAGCAGTACTTC. Its translation is CASRQGTYEQYF.

The gene calls are TRBV12-1 and TRBJ2-1; the listed D gene, TRBD2, was not tested against the DNA. TRBV12-1 is marked as a pseudogene. There are 15 residues in the CDR3. The CDR3 region has the DNA TGTGCCAGCAGCTTTGCGGGGACTCACCACAATGAGCAGTTCTTC. Translating it yields CASSFAGTHHNEQFF.

The V gene is TRBV4-1, the J gene TRBJ2-7; D perhaps matches TRBD2 (6 bases). The CDR3 totals 13 residues. V was shortened by 4 bases and J by 0 bases, with 7 bases between the two germline ends. Germline V lookup: CDR1 MGHRA, CDR2 YSYEKL. The CDR3 loop is CASSPGVSYEQYF. The CDR3 DNA reads TGCGCCAGCAGCCCGGGGGTCTCCTACGAGCAGTACTTC.

The chain has TRBV27 and TRBJ2-2; 8 positions agree with TRBD1. The CDR3 consists of 13 residues. Germline lookup yields CDR1 MNHEY and CDR2 SMNVEV (reference sequence). V shed 8 bases, J shed 1 base, and the junction held 0 bases outside the gene matches. The CDR3 DNA reads TGTGCCAGCGGACAGGGGAACACCGGGGAGCTGTTTTTT. As protein: CASGQGNTGELFF.

V usage is TRBV15 and J usage is TRBJ2-5; 7 nucleotides line up with TRBD2. V was clipped by 5 bases and J by 6 bases; unmatched bases: 12. CDR3 size: 15 residues. CDR1 and CDR2 from the germline V gene are LNHNV and YYDKDF (reference sequence). The CDR3 sequence is CATSLAGEYLKTQYF. CDR3 coding DNA: TGTGCCACCAGCCTGGCGGGAGAGTATTTAAAGACCCAGTACTTC.

In its sample, this clone was seen many times. The chain recombines TRBV4-2 with TRBJ2-3, with 8 bases lining up with TRBD2. The germline V gene encodes CDR1 LGHNA and CDR2 YNFKEQ. This CDR3 has 17 residues. V lost 0 bases, J lost 2 bases, and 7 bases stayed unmatched. The CDR3 region is CASSQESLAGTTDTQYF. The DNA for the CDR3 is TGTGCCAGCAGCCAAGAGTCGCTAGCGGGCACCACAGATACGCAGTATTTT.

This clone has a handful of counts. One junction end does not reproduce the germline sequence, and a read error may be involved. CDR3 in amino acids: CASSTWTGGRMNTGELFF. CDR3 in DNA: TGTGCTAGCAGCACCTGGACAGGGGGACGTATGAACACCGGGGAGCTGTTTTTT. J is TRBJ2-2 and V is TRBV7-7; 10 nucleotides line up with TRBD1. The CDR3 totals 18 residues. Germline assignment: CDR1 SSHAT and CDR2 FNYEAQ (reference sequence).

The J gene is TRBJ2-3, the V gene TRBV30, with D unresolved. In germline, CDR1 is GTSNPN, CDR2 SVGIG (reference sequence). CDR3 length: 13 amino acids. Trimming pared 0 bases from V and 3 bases from J, leaving 7 bases between. The CDR3 DNA reads as TGTGCCTGGAGTGTAATGGCTACAGATACGCAGTATTTT. The encoded protein is CAWSVMATDTQYF.

About this clone itself: At the DNA level, this CDR3 is encoded by other sequences in the same sample as well. Written as DNA, the CDR3 is TGTGCCAGCAGCTTAAGGCTAGCGGGTACCCAAGAGACCCAGTACTTC. Its translation: CASSLRLAGTQETQYF. The rearrangement links TRBV7-9 to TRBJ2-5; TRBD2 matches 8 bases. The V gene end was trimmed by 2 bases and the J gene end by 1 base; junction bases not matched to a gene: 6. Germline CDR1 SEHNR, CDR2 FQNEAQ (reference sequence). The CDR3 spans 16 residues. Together with reference TRBV7-9 and TRBJ2-5, the CDR3 gives the full variable domain: DTGVSQNPRHKITKRGQNVTFRCDPISEHNRLYWYRQTLGQGPEFLTYFQNEAQLEKSRLLSDRFSAERPKGSFSTLEIQRTEQGDSAMYLCASSLRLAGTQETQYFGPGTRLLVL.

The chain recombines TRBV13 with TRBJ2-1, with D unresolved. From germline, CDR1 is PRHDT and CDR2 FYEKMQ (reference sequence). V lost 1 base and J 4 bases, leaving 14 bases between the germline ends. The length of the CDR3 is 16 residues. CDR3 sequence reads: CASSLVRVYLYNEQFF. The DNA of the CDR3 is TGTGCCAGCAGCTTAGTCCGGGTCTACTTGTACAATGAGCAGTTCTTC.

This chain's CDR3 is CASEPGQGGYSNQPQHF. CDR3 bases: TGTGCCAGCGAACCGGGACAGGGGGGCTATAGCAATCAGCCCCAGCATTTT. The V gene is TRBV19, the J gene TRBJ1-5; 11 nucleotides align to TRBD1. After removal of 9 bases from V and 0 bases from J, the junction contained 10 bases not matched to a gene. Germline V gene lookup returns CDR1 LNHDA and CDR2 SQIVND (reference sequence). This CDR3 has 17 residues.

V usage is TRBV5-1 and J usage is TRBJ2-1; D perhaps matches TRBD1 (5 bases). The CDR3 consists of 17 residues. CDR1 is SGHRS and CDR2 is YFSETQ in the germline V gene. Trimming took off 2 bases at V and 5 bases at J, with 20 bases between the two ends. The chain's CDR3 is CASSFGRTQGKDNEQFF. CDR3 bases: TGCGCCAGCAGCTTCGGACGGACCCAGGGAAAGGACAATGAGCAGTTCTTC. The whole variable domain, filled in from reference TRBV5-1 and TRBJ2-1, reads KAGVTQTPRYLIKTRGQQVTLSCSPISGHRSVSWYQQTPGQGLQFLFEYFSETQRNKGNFPGRFSGRQFSNSRSEMNVSTLELGDSALYLCASSFGRTQGKDNEQFFGPGTRLTVL.

The chain couples TRBV6-6 to TRBJ1-1, with D possibly being TRBD1 (5 bases). Germline CDR1 reads MNHNY; CDR2 reads SVGAGI (reference sequence). V was cut by 2 bases and J by 0 bases, with 13 bases left in between. The CDR3 covers 16 residues. The CDR3 here is CASSYAPDSLNTEAFF. The CDR3 DNA reads TGTGCCAGCAGTTACGCCCCCGACAGTTTGAACACTGAAGCTTTCTTT.

J is TRBJ2-7 and V is TRBV5-6, with 7 bases identical to TRBD1. In germline, CDR1 is SGHDT, CDR2 YYEEEE. The V and J ends lost 6 bases and 2 bases, in that order; junction bases with no gene match: 14. The CDR3 has 16 amino acids. Here the CDR3 DNA reads TGTGCCAGCACCATCCCAAGGGGGCTAAGTCCCTACGAGCAGTACTTC. Translation gives CASTIPRGLSPYEQYF.

V is TRBV7-7 and J is TRBJ2-5, with D possibly TRBD2 on 5 matching bases. CDR3 size: 15 residues. Trimming removed 5 bases at V and 5 bases at J, with 18 bases between. Germline V CDR1 and CDR2: SSHAT, FNYEAQ (reference sequence). CDR3 in amino acids: CASSPLGLTWETQYF. The CDR3 region has the DNA TGTGCCAGCAGCCCCCTTGGACTTACTTGGGAGACCCAGTACTTC.